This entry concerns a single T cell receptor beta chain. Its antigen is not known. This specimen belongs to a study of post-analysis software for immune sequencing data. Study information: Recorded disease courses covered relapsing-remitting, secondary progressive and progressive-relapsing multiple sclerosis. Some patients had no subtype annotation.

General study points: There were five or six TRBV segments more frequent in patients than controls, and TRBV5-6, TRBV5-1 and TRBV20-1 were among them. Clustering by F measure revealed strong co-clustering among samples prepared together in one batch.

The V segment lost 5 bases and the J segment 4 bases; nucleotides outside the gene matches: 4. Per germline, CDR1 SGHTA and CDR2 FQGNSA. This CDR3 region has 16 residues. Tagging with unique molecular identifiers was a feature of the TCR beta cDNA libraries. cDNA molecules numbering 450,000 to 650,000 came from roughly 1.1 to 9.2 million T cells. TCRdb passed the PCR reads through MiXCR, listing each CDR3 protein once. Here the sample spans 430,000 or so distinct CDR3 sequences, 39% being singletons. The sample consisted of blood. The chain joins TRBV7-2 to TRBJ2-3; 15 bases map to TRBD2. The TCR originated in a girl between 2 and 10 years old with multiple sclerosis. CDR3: CASSRTSGGAADTQYF. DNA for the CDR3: TGTGCCAGCAGCCGGACTAGCGGGGGGGCAGCAGATACGCAGTATTTT.